A selection of T cell receptor beta chains follows, all from one sample in a study of blood T cell repertoires in COVID-19. Produced via immunoSEQ multiplex PCR; TCRdb's table is partial and in-frame only. Among approximately 150,000 clones listed, 80% to 85% were seen once. The sample comprised PBMCs or T cells enriched from blood (not recorded which). Receptor source: a man in his 70s who had been exposed to COVID-19. Both conserved end residues are part of each CDR3. D genes are given only for firm matches. The size entry is marked missing in some rows and otherwise reads once, few, many or a size class.

v_gene	d_gene	abundance	j_gene	CDR3aa	CDR3nt
TRBV3-1/TRBV3-2	-	-	TRBJ2-5	CASSRRPGVSAETQYF	TGTGCCAGCAGCCGTCGTCCCGGAGTTAGTGCGGAGACCCAGTACTTC
TRBV3-1/TRBV3-2	-	-	TRBJ2-2	CASSQGGFTGELFF	TGTGCCAGCAGCCAGGGGGGATTCACCGGGGAGCTGTTTTTT
TRBV4-1	TRBD1	few	TRBJ1-2	CASSQPPGQGASNYGYTF	TGCGCCAGCAGCCAACCCCCGGGACAGGGGGCGTCTAACTATGGCTACACCTTC
TRBV10-3	TRBD1	-	TRBJ1-5	CATSGTGDNQPQHF	TGTGCCACTAGCGGGACAGGGGATAATCAGCCCCAGCATTTT
TRBV13	-	-	TRBJ2-5	CASSTWGGRETQYF	TGTGCCAGCAGTACGTGGGGGGGCCGGGAGACCCAGTACTTC
TRBV6-2/TRBV6-3	TRBD2	-	TRBJ2-2	CASSTRTSSEVSPGELFF	TGTGCCAGCAGTACTCGGACTAGCTCAGAAGTTTCCCCCGGGGAGCTGTTTTTT
TRBV5-1	-	-	TRBJ2-1	CASSLAPPSGEQFF	TGCGCCAGCAGCTTGGCCCCCCCGTCAGGGGAGCAGTTCTTC
TRBV27	TRBD2	-	TRBJ2-1	CASRWTSGRAGVNEQFF	TGTGCCAGCAGATGGACTAGCGGGAGGGCCGGGGTCAATGAGCAGTTCTTC
TRBV19	TRBD1	once	TRBJ1-1	CASSISGQGITEAFF	TGTGCCAGTAGTATCTCGGGACAGGGCATCACTGAAGCTTTCTTT
TRBV2	-	-	TRBJ2-3	CASNDGTFRLTDTQYF	TGTGCCAGCAATGACGGGACTTTCAGACTCACAGATACGCAGTATTTT
TRBV27	-	-	TRBJ1-2	CASSFVKGGTYGYTF	TGTGCCAGCAGTTTCGTCAAGGGGGGGACCTATGGCTACACCTTC
TRBV21-1	-	-	TRBJ2-4	CASSRQGYIQYF	TGTGCCAGCAGCAGGCAGGGGTACATTCAGTACTTC
TRBV5-1	-	-	TRBJ2-7	CASSFPAGYEQYF	TGCGCCAGCAGCTTTCCCGCCGGGTACGAGCAGTACTTC
TRBV4-1	TRBD1	-	TRBJ1-3	CASSQEGEGAFGNTIYF	TGCGCCAGCAGCCAAGAGGGAGAGGGGGCCTTTGGAAACACCATATATTTT
TRBV11-3	-	-	TRBJ2-1	CASSLTRDSYNEQFF	TGTGCCAGCAGCCTTACCCGGGACTCATACAATGAGCAGTTCTTC
TRBV12-3/TRBV12-4	-	few	TRBJ1-1	CASSLRGFEAFF	TGTGCCAGCAGTTTACGGGGGTTTGAAGCTTTCTTT
TRBV28	TRBD1	-	TRBJ1-1	CAIPENRGRAFF	TGTGCCATCCCCGAGAACAGGGGGAGGGCTTTCTTT
TRBV11-3	TRBD1	once	TRBJ2-7	CASSRDRGNEQYF	TGTGCCAGCAGCCGGGACAGAGGAAACGAGCAGTACTTC
TRBV3-1/TRBV3-2	TRBD1	-	TRBJ1-3	CASSHTGGSGNTIYF	TGTGCCAGCAGCCACACAGGGGGGTCTGGAAACACCATATATTTT
TRBV27	TRBD1	once	TRBJ1-2	CASSDFNQGQGAGGYTF	TGTGCCAGCAGTGATTTCAATCAGGGACAGGGGGCAGGCGGCTACACCTTC
TRBV4-3	-	-	TRBJ1-6	CASGGLGYNSPLHF	TGCGCCAGCGGAGGGTTGGGGTATAATTCACCCCTCCACTTT
TRBV6-5	-	-	TRBJ1-2	CASSRTASGHYGYTF	TGTGCCAGCAGTCGGACAGCCTCCGGGCACTATGGCTACACCTTC
TRBV7-3	TRBD2	-	TRBJ2-3	CASSHGTGGPDTQYF	TGTGCCAGCAGCCATGGGACGGGGGGTCCAGATACGCAGTATTTT
TRBV19	-	-	TRBJ1-5	CASTLDQRPDQPQHF	TGTGCCAGTACCCTGGACCAGCGGCCTGATCAGCCCCAGCATTTT
TRBV19	-	once	TRBJ1-5	CASSDWTHVYSNQPQHF	TGTGCCAGTAGCGACTGGACACACGTCTATAGCAATCAGCCCCAGCATTTT
TRBV2	-	-	TRBJ2-5	CASSEDRTVETQYF	TGTGCCAGCAGTGAGGACCGGACAGTAGAGACCCAGTACTTC
TRBV4-3	TRBD1	-	TRBJ1-5	CASSPGTGEGGQPQHF	TGCGCCAGCAGCCCCGGGACAGGGGAGGGGGGTCAGCCCCAGCATTTT
TRBV5-1	-	once	TRBJ1-1	CASSLAQGGTEAFF	TGCGCCAGCAGCTTGGCACAGGGTGGTACTGAAGCTTTCTTT
TRBV16	TRBD1	few	TRBJ1-4	CASSPRTGTNEKLFF	TGTGCCAGCAGCCCGCGGACAGGGACTAATGAAAAACTGTTTTTT
TRBV7-6	-	once	TRBJ1-1	CASSPAENTEAFF	TGTGCCAGCAGCCCTGCAGAGAACACTGAAGCTTTCTTT
TRBV5-6	TRBD1	-	TRBJ2-1	CASSRDRGRSYNEQFF	TGTGCCAGCAGTCGGGACAGGGGGAGGTCCTACAATGAGCAGTTCTTC
TRBV7-8	-	-	TRBJ2-7	CASDPKRQGSFYHEQYF	TGTGCCAGCGACCCTAAAAGGCAGGGTAGTTTCTACCACGAGCAGTACTTC
TRBV6-2/TRBV6-3	-	-	TRBJ2-2	CASSSYRENTGELFF	TGTGCCAGCAGTTCCTACAGGGAGAACACCGGGGAGCTGTTTTTT
TRBV7-6	TRBD2	-	TRBJ2-7	CASSAGGTSDYEQYF	TGTGCCAGCAGCGCGGGCGGGACTAGCGACTACGAGCAGTACTTC
TRBV11-2	TRBD2	-	TRBJ2-1	CASSFPGGSDEQFF	TGTGCCAGCAGCTTCCCGGGAGGGTCGGATGAGCAGTTCTTC
TRBV7-8	-	-	TRBJ2-7	CASSLGGEGEQYF	TGTGCCAGCAGCTTAGGGGGCGAAGGCGAGCAGTACTTC
TRBV5-1	TRBD2	once	TRBJ2-3	CASSLPGGANRDTQYF	TGCGCCAGCAGCCTACCCGGGGGGGCCAATAGAGATACGCAGTATTTT
TRBV6-5	-	-	TRBJ2-7	CASSYTTGYEQYF	TGTGCCAGCAGTTACACGACAGGCTACGAGCAGTACTTC
TRBV19	-	-	TRBJ2-3	CASSHTYKTDTQYF	TGTGCCAGTAGTCATACATACAAGACAGATACGCAGTATTTT
TRBV4-3	-	-	TRBJ1-6	CASSRTRLVGSGNSPLHF	TGCGCCAGCAGCCGGACTCGGCTAGTAGGTAGTGGTAATTCACCCCTCCACTTT
TRBV5-5	TRBD1	-	TRBJ1-1	CASIQIGGSEAFF	TGTGCCAGCATCCAAATAGGGGGCAGTGAAGCTTTCTTT
TRBV9	-	few	TRBJ2-4	CASSVALDDIQYF	TGTGCCAGCAGCGTAGCACTAGACGACATTCAGTACTTC
TRBV2	-	-	TRBJ1-4	CASEGVNTTNEKLFF	TGTGCCAGTGAGGGGGTGAATACAACTAATGAAAAACTGTTTTTT
TRBV2	-	-	TRBJ2-3	CASSELGSHPDTQYF	TGTGCCAGCAGTGAACTCGGGTCTCACCCAGATACGCAGTATTTT
TRBV5-8	TRBD2	-	TRBJ2-7	CASSLGLAGAPSYEQYF	TGTGCCAGCAGCTTGGGACTAGCGGGAGCTCCCTCCTACGAGCAGTACTTC
TRBV5-5	TRBD1	once	TRBJ1-5	CASSFRQGNQPQHF	TGTGCCAGCAGTTTCCGACAGGGGAATCAGCCCCAGCATTTT
TRBV7-2	TRBD1	-	TRBJ1-1	CASSLAAGGSFTEAFF	TGTGCCAGCAGCTTAGCGGCAGGGGGCTCTTTCACTGAAGCTTTCTTT
TRBV5-1	-	-	TRBJ1-1	CASSLTRGGLTEAFF	TGCGCCAGCAGCTTGACCCGGGGGGGGCTGACTGAAGCTTTCTTT
TRBV27	-	-	TRBJ2-2	CASSLGRPETGELFF	TGTGCCAGCAGTTTAGGGCGTCCCGAGACCGGGGAGCTGTTTTTT
TRBV28	-	many	TRBJ1-2	CASSRVAGAGYVGYTF	TGTGCCAGCAGCCGTGTTGCAGGGGCAGGTTATGTAGGCTACACCTTC
TRBV6-5	-	-	TRBJ2-7	CASSWQGRYEQYF	TGTGCCAGCAGTTGGCAGGGGCGGTACGAGCAGTACTTC
TRBV29-1	-	-	TRBJ1-2	CSVDYTGIGGYTF	TGCAGCGTTGATTACACGGGGATAGGAGGCTACACCTTC
TRBV3-1/TRBV3-2	TRBD1	-	TRBJ1-6	CASGTGGNSPLHF	TGTGCCAGTGGCACAGGGGGGAATTCACCCCTCCACTTT
TRBV28	-	-	TRBJ1-5	CARVSLYTQYNQPQHF	TGTGCCAGAGTCTCATTGTACACCCAATACAATCAGCCCCAGCATTTT
TRBV28	-	-	TRBJ1-1	CASSLSEVVAFF	TGTGCCAGCAGCCTTTCGGAGGTGGTAGCTTTCTTT